This is a list of T cell receptor beta chains from one sample in a study of cytomegalovirus exposure and HLA in healthy donors. Only in-frame clones appear in the TCRdb table, and some are missing; sequencing was by immunoSEQ multiplex PCR. The sample records 150,000 to 200,000 clones, 80% to 85% being singletons. Sequencing used PBMCs. The receptors stem from a woman between 40 and 55 years old in good health and CMV-seronegative. Each CDR3 is given with its conserved first and last residue. Fields, in order: V gene, D gene, CDR3 length, CDR3 protein. A D gene is named only where the DNA matches it firmly.

V gene: TRBV11-3
D gene: TRBD2
CDR3 length: 13
CDR3 protein: CASSLGLGAIQYF

V gene: TRBV29-1
D gene: -
CDR3 length: 13
CDR3 protein: CSVEDSSSEKLFF

V gene: TRBV15
D gene: TRBD1
CDR3 length: 13
CDR3 protein: CATSRGQDNEQFF

V gene: TRBV29-1
D gene: TRBD1
CDR3 length: 12
CDR3 protein: CSVDRVIQEQFF

V gene: TRBV18
D gene: TRBD1
CDR3 length: 14
CDR3 protein: CASSPRTGENIQYF

V gene: TRBV7-9
D gene: -
CDR3 length: 14
CDR3 protein: CASSFSGPTDTQYF

V gene: TRBV18
D gene: TRBD2
CDR3 length: 14
CDR3 protein: CASSLRDYQHEQYF

V gene: TRBV27
D gene: -
CDR3 length: 14
CDR3 protein: CASSLSGVNTEAFF

V gene: TRBV27
D gene: TRBD2
CDR3 length: 17
CDR3 protein: CASSVRHGAGEENEQFF

V gene: TRBV7-3
D gene: TRBD1
CDR3 length: 15
CDR3 protein: CASSLMGQGAYEQYF

V gene: TRBV5-1
D gene: -
CDR3 length: 15
CDR3 protein: CASSLADSPREKLFF

V gene: TRBV15
D gene: -
CDR3 length: 14
CDR3 protein: CATSARTGTDTQYF

V gene: TRBV19
D gene: -
CDR3 length: 14
CDR3 protein: CASRGQGQNTEAFF

V gene: TRBV7-9
D gene: TRBD1
CDR3 length: 17
CDR3 protein: CASSLWTGGNQNEKLFF

V gene: TRBV4-3
D gene: -
CDR3 length: 16
CDR3 protein: CASSQAGDRVNTEAFF

V gene: TRBV4-2
D gene: -
CDR3 length: 14
CDR3 protein: CASSQDYQGEKLFF

V gene: TRBV5-5
D gene: -
CDR3 length: 17
CDR3 protein: CASSPEWYPSSYNEQFF

V gene: TRBV5-6
D gene: TRBD1
CDR3 length: 15
CDR3 protein: CASSNRDRDYTEAFF

V gene: TRBV27
D gene: TRBD1
CDR3 length: 16
CDR3 protein: CASSSRTGANNEKLFF

V gene: TRBV6-5
D gene: -
CDR3 length: 14
CDR3 protein: CASSYRQMNTEAFF

V gene: TRBV27
D gene: TRBD1
CDR3 length: 20
CDR3 protein: CASSPYSYGTGYDGNQPQHF

V gene: TRBV19
D gene: -
CDR3 length: 14
CDR3 protein: CASSIGGNNQPQHF

V gene: TRBV9
D gene: TRBD2
CDR3 length: 14
CDR3 protein: CASSGLAGDNEQFF

V gene: TRBV29-1
D gene: TRBD2
CDR3 length: 14
CDR3 protein: CSVEGLAGAPEQFF

V gene: TRBV6-1
D gene: -
CDR3 length: 13
CDR3 protein: CASSDIQAEPQHF

V gene: TRBV6-1
D gene: -
CDR3 length: 14
CDR3 protein: CASRTSGSGNTIYF

V gene: TRBV18
D gene: TRBD1
CDR3 length: 14
CDR3 protein: CASSPPTGGDIQYF

V gene: TRBV15
D gene: TRBD1
CDR3 length: 16
CDR3 protein: CATSRDPGQGGNTIYF

V gene: TRBV7-2
D gene: -
CDR3 length: 16
CDR3 protein: CASSSTDRNPNYGYTF

V gene: TRBV7-3
D gene: TRBD2
CDR3 length: 17
CDR3 protein: CASSLNSGGPFYNEQFF

V gene: TRBV18
D gene: TRBD2
CDR3 length: 13
CDR3 protein: CASSPTSDYEQYF

V gene: TRBV11-2
D gene: -
CDR3 length: 15
CDR3 protein: CASSAPPTGEGPQHF

V gene: TRBV5-1
D gene: TRBD2
CDR3 length: 16
CDR3 protein: CASSWLAGGNTGELFF

V gene: TRBV7-2
D gene: -
CDR3 length: 14
CDR3 protein: CASSFDGGNTEAFF

V gene: TRBV19
D gene: TRBD1
CDR3 length: 13
CDR3 protein: CASRQGPDQPQHF

V gene: TRBV4-3
D gene: TRBD2
CDR3 length: 14
CDR3 protein: CASSQRREANEQFF

V gene: TRBV15
D gene: -
CDR3 length: 18
CDR3 protein: CATSRARGTGLLNTEAFF